This T cell receptor (beta chain) was identified in a study of shared clonotypes between healthy human individuals. Using immunoSEQ multiplex PCR, the repertoire was profiled, and TCRdb retains in-frame clones only, with some absent. The data hold over 2 million clones, with roughly 95% observed a single time. Germline lookup yields CDR1 SGHTA and CDR2 FQGTGA. CDR3 length: 14 amino acids. V was clipped by 6 bases and J by 6 bases, with 15 bases between them. The V call is TRBV7-3, the J call TRBJ2-1; possibly TRBD1 for D (6 bases). Sequenced material: naive CD4+ T cells sorted from blood. Subset indicated: CD45RA+ positively selected. This TCR came from a man between 18 and 29 years old in good health. CDR3 nucleotides: TGTGCCAGCAGTGTGAACAGGGTTACCAATGAGCAGTTCTTC. It translates to CASSVNRVTNEQFF. The variable domain in full, completed from reference TRBV7-3 and TRBJ2-1, reads GAGVSQTPSNKVTEKGKYVELRCDPISGHTALYWYRQSLGQGPEFLIYFQGTGAADDSGLPNDRFFAVRPEGSVSTLKIQRTERGDSAVYLCASSVNRVTNEQFFGPGTRLTVL.